This entry lists 11 T cell receptor beta chains sequenced from one sample in a study of Graves' ophthalmopathy and Graves' hyperthyroidism. RNA served as the template for amplifying TCR beta CDR3 regions. A first-round RT-PCR used HTBI primers, followed by a second-round multiplex PCR. From the multiplex PCR reads, TCRdb called clonotypes with MiXCR, one entry per CDR3 protein. The sample has about 590,000 distinct CDR3 sequences; about 35% are singletons. Sequences were obtained from peripheral blood or thyroid tissue (not recorded which). These receptors came from an adult man with Graves' hyperthyroidism.

Concerning this clonotype: One end of the junction fails to match germline, which may point to a read error. This sequence joins TRBV2 and TRBJ2-2, with TRBD1 matching over 10 bases. CDR1 SNHLY and CDR2 FYNNEI come from the germline V gene. The CDR3 is made up of 18 amino acids. CDR3 amino acids: CASSLIGQGVWNTGELSW. Here the CDR3 DNA reads TGTGCCAGCAGCTTAATCGGACAGGGGGTATGGAACACCGGGGAGCTGTCTTGG. Drawing the rest from reference TRBV2 and TRBJ2-2, the complete variable domain is EPEVTQTPSHQVTQMGQEVILRCVPISNHLYFYWYRQILGQKVEFLVSFYNNEISEKSEIFDDQFSVERPDGSNFTLKIRSTKLEDSAMYFCASSLIGQGVWNTGELSWGEGSRLTVL.

The chain joins TRBV15 to TRBJ2-1; 7 bases align to TRBD2. This CDR3 contains 16 residues. Germline V gives CDR1 LNHNV, CDR2 YYDKDF (reference sequence). J gave up 2 bases and V 5 bases, and 9 bases lay outside the gene matches. The CDR3 loop is CATSGGGGRAYNEQFF. CDR3 sequence (DNA): TGTGCCACCAGCGGTGGAGGAGGGAGGGCCTACAATGAGCAGTTCTTC.

The count of this clonotype is one. Its ends do not fully match the called genes, so a read error is possible. The CDR3 here is CASSPRVGGTGTNYEQYF. The CDR3 DNA reads TGTGCCAGCAGCCCTCGAGTGGGGGGGACAGGGACTAATTACGAGCAGTACTTC. The chain is built from TRBV5-1 and TRBJ2-7, with 9 bases identical to TRBD1. There are 18 residues in the CDR3. Germline V CDR1 and CDR2: SGHRS, YFSETQ.

In this sample, this clonotype turned up many times. J is TRBJ1-3 and V is TRBV9; no clear D gene. Trimming cost V 4 bases and J 3 bases, with 17 bases left between them. This CDR3 contains 16 residues. The germline V gene has CDR1 SGDLS and CDR2 YYNGEE. The CDR3 DNA is TGTGCCAGCAGCCCGCGTGGAGGATCGAGTGGAAACACCATATATTTT. Amino acid sequence: CASSPRGGSSGNTIYF.

V is TRBV28 and J is TRBJ2-5; 8 bases match TRBD1. Germline V gives CDR1 MDHEN, CDR2 SYDVKM. The trim removed 6 bases at V and 1 base at J, leaving 4 bases unmatched. This CDR3 contains 14 residues. CDR3 DNA: TGTGCCAGCAGACCGGACAGGGTCCAAGAGACCCAGTACTTC. It specifies CASRPDRVQETQYF.

The rearrangement joins TRBV5-4 to TRBJ1-3, with D perhaps TRBD1 (6 bases). This CDR3 comprises 14 residues. V shed 4 bases and J shed 5 bases, with 13 bases lying between them. In germline, CDR1 is SGHNT, CDR2 YYREEE (reference sequence). CDR3 in amino acids: CASSPGQSRNTIYF. The CDR3 nucleotides are TGTGCCAGCAGCCCAGGACAGTCTAGAAACACCATATATTTT.

As to this clonotype: A single base separates this from a much larger clone, so it may be a read error. The chain is built from TRBV7-9 and TRBJ1-5; D is uncertain. CDR3 size: 16 residues. The germline gives CDR1 SEHNR, CDR2 FQNEAQ (reference sequence). DNA of the CDR3: TGCGCCAGCGGCCAAGATCTTCCAGCTAGCAATCAGCCCCAGCATTTT. Translated: CASGQDLPASNQPQHF.

Many counts were recorded for this clonotype. This chain connects TRBV12-3 or TRBV12-4 to TRBJ2-7, with TRBD1 matching over 8 bases. V was clipped by 3 bases and J by 7 bases; unmatched bases: 14. The CDR3 covers 16 residues. CDR3 in DNA: TGTGCCAGCAGTTTGCGTGCCCAAACAGGGGGTGATGAGCAGTACTTC. Protein sequence: CASSLRAQTGGDEQYF.

There are many counts of this clonotype. The rearrangement uses TRBV14 and TRBJ2-7; D gene ambiguous. The V end lost 1 base, the J end lost 4 bases, and 14 bases lay between the germline ends. Germline CDR1 SGHDN, CDR2 FVKESK. The CDR3 contains 15 residues. CDR3 sequence: CASSQGAPPLYEQYF. The CDR3 DNA sequence: TGTGCCAGCAGCCAAGGGGCTCCGCCGCTATACGAGCAGTACTTC.

The chain uses TRBV30 and TRBJ1-1; unclear D gene. Trimming removed 0 bases from V and 11 bases from J, with 10 bases in between. CDR1 and CDR2 (germline): GTSNPN, SVGIG (reference sequence). CDR3 size: 11 residues. This CDR3 reads CAWSVLRAAFF. The DNA for the CDR3 is TGTGCCTGGAGTGTCTTAAGGGCGGCTTTCTTT.

In this sample, this clonotype turned up many times. The chain carries TRBV13 and TRBJ2-7; D is possibly TRBD1 (6 bases). Germline V gene lookup returns CDR1 PRHDT and CDR2 FYEKMQ (reference sequence). The CDR3 has 13 residues. V lost 5 bases to trimming and J lost 4 bases, with 12 bases between them. For the CDR3, the DNA is TGTGCCAGCAGCGCCGACAGGAAGTACGAGCAGTACTTC. Translation: CASSADRKYEQYF. The full variable domain, with the rest looked up from reference TRBV13 and TRBJ2-7, is AAGVIQSPRHLIKEKRETATLKCYPIPRHDTVYWYQQGPGQDPQFLISFYEKMQSDKGSIPDRFSAQQFSDYHSELNMSSLELGDSALYFCASSADRKYEQYFGPGTRLTVT.